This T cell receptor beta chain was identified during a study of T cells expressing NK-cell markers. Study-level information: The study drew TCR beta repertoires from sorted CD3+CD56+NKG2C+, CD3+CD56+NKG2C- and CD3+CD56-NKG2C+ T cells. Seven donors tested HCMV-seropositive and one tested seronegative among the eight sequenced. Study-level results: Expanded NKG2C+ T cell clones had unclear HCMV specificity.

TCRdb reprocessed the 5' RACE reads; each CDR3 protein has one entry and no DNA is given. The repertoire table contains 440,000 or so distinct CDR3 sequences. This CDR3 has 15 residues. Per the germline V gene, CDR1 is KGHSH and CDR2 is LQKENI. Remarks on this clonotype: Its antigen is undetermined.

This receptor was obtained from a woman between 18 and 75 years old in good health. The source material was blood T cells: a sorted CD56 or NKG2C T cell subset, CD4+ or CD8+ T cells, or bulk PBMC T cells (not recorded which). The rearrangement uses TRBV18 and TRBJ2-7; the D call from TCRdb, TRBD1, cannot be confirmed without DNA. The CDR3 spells CASSPLTGPDGEQYF.